These 23 T cell receptor beta chains came from one sample sequenced in a study of blood T cell repertoires in COVID-19. Assay used: immunoSEQ multiplex PCR; TCRdb lists only in-frame clones, some missing. The sample yields some 240,000 clones, over 70% seen once. Sequenced: peripheral blood. These TCRs come from a woman in her 70s with COVID-19, enrolled during active disease.

V is TRBV7-9 and J is TRBJ1-1; possibly TRBD1 for D (5 bases). V lost 5 bases and J lost 4, with 11 bases in between. Germline lookup yields CDR1 SEHNR and CDR2 FQNEAQ (reference sequence). The CDR3 is 13 amino acids. The CDR3 reads CASSAGLGTEAFF. The CDR3 DNA is TGTGCCAGCAGCGCAGGGTTGGGCACTGAAGCTTTCTTT.

The chain has TRBV19 and TRBJ2-7, with TRBD1 identical over 7 bases. CDR3 length: 14 residues. The germline V gene has CDR1 LNHDA and CDR2 SQIVND (reference sequence). Unmatched junction bases numbered 4, after V lost 3 bases and J lost 2 bases. This CDR3 is CASSIPGQTYEQYF. The CDR3 coding sequence is TGTGCCAGTAGTATTCCGGGACAGACCTACGAGCAGTACTTC.

The rearrangement links TRBV19 to TRBJ1-5, with a weak D call TRBD1 (5 bases). The V end was cut by 7 bases, the J end by 3 bases, with 16 bases between. Germline V lookup: CDR1 LNHDA, CDR2 SQIVND (reference sequence). The CDR3 extends over 15 amino acids. The DNA of the CDR3 is TGTGCCAGTACCCTCTCCGGGACTTCCAATCAGCCCCAGCATTTT. Translating gives CASTLSGTSNQPQHF. The variable domain in full, with the rest retrieved from reference TRBV19 and TRBJ1-5, is DGGITQSPKYLFRKEGQNVTLSCEQNLNHDAMYWYRQDPGQGLRLIYYSQIVNDFQKGDIAEGYSVSREKKESFPLTVTSAQKNPTAFYLCASTLSGTSNQPQHFGDGTRLSIL.

The gene calls are TRBV5-4 and TRBJ1-5; 8 bases match TRBD1. This CDR3 region has 15 residues. V was pared by 0 bases and J by 4 bases, with 3 bases of the junction left unmatched. Germline V gives CDR1 SGHNT, CDR2 YYREEE (reference sequence). Written as DNA, the CDR3 is TGTGCCAGCAGCTTGGACAGGGGGTTAAATCAGCCCCAGCATTTT. Protein sequence: CASSLDRGLNQPQHF.

The rearrangement joins TRBV13 to TRBJ2-5; D is unresolved. CDR1 is PRHDT, CDR2 FYEKMQ, per germline (reference sequence). Deletions cut 4 bases from V and 5 bases from J, with 8 bases between. The CDR3 is 12 residues long. The CDR3 sequence: CASSSPEETQYF. CDR3 DNA sequence: TGTGCCAGCAGCTCCCCGGAGGAGACCCAGTACTTC.

The rearrangement links TRBV3-1 (or the pseudogene TRBV3-2) to TRBJ1-3; 8 bases match TRBD1. This CDR3 comprises 16 residues. CDR1 is LGHDT, CDR2 YNNKEL, per germline (reference sequence). V trimming: 1 base; J trimming: 0 bases; junction bases outside the gene matches: 2. In DNA, the CDR3 is TGTGCCAGCAGCCAAGCAGGGGGCCACTCTGGAAACACCATATATTTT. This codes for CASSQAGGHSGNTIYF.

The CDR3, as DNA: TGTGCCAGCAGTCCAGACAGATACAATGAGCAGTTCTTC. Translation gives CASSPDRYNEQFF. This chain uses TRBV27 with TRBJ2-1, with D perhaps matching TRBD1 (5 bases). This CDR3 spans 13 amino acids. Germline CDR1 MNHEY, CDR2 SMNVEV (reference sequence). Trimming removed 5 bases at V and 4 bases at J, with 9 bases between.

This clone was picked up a small number of times. V and J are TRBV19 and TRBJ1-2; 8 positions agree with TRBD1. The V and J ends lost 5 bases and 4 bases, in that order; junction bases with no gene match: 9. CDR3 length equals 15 residues. Germline V gene lookup returns CDR1 LNHDA and CDR2 SQIVND (reference sequence). The CDR3 region has the DNA TGTGCCAGTAGTCACGGACAGGGACAAAGCTATGGCTACACCTTC. Translated, it gives CASSHGQGQSYGYTF.

The chain employs TRBV11-3 and TRBJ2-7; D might be TRBD2 (5 bases). The CDR3 loop spans 14 amino acids. Germline loops: CDR1 SGHNT, CDR2 YENEEA. Deletions cut 2 bases from V and 3 bases from J, with 11 bases between. The CDR3 nucleotides read TGTGCCAGCAGCTTACCCGGGATCGGCTACGAGCAGTACTTC. Translation gives CASSLPGIGYEQYF.

The V and J genes are TRBV25-1 and TRBJ1-2; a weak D match, TRBD1 (5 bases). The V end lost 2 bases, the J end lost 3 bases, and 13 bases lay between the germline ends. CDR3 length equals 15 residues. Germline CDR1 reads MGHDK; CDR2 reads SYGVNS. CDR3 sequence reads: CASSETGRNDYGYTF. Here the CDR3 DNA reads TGTGCCAGCAGTGAAACAGGCAGGAACGACTATGGCTACACCTTC.

The chain combines TRBV10-3 with TRBJ1-3; D may be TRBD1 (5 bases). This CDR3 region has 14 residues. Germline lookup yields CDR1 ENHRY and CDR2 SYGVKD. Trimming stripped 7 bases from V and 0 bases from J, with 10 bases between. The CDR3 nucleotides are TGTGCCATCAATCCGGACAACTCTGGAAACACCATATATTTT. It translates to CAINPDNSGNTIYF.

This chain links TRBV4-3 with TRBJ1-1; D remains unclear. Trimming took off 2 bases at V and 1 base at J, with 8 bases between the two ends. This CDR3 region has 14 residues. Germline V gene lookup returns CDR1 LGHNA and CDR2 YSLEER. As DNA, the CDR3 is TGCGCCAGCAGCCAATCGACAACGAACACTGAAGCTTTCTTT. It yields the protein CASSQSTTNTEAFF.

J is TRBJ2-2 and V is TRBV6-5; TRBD1 matches at 8 bases. CDR3 size: 15 residues. The V and J ends lost 6 bases and 1 base, in that order; junction bases with no gene match: 4. Germline V lookup: CDR1 MNHEY, CDR2 SVGAGI. CDR3 sequence reads: CASRQGQGNTGELFF. The CDR3 DNA reads as TGTGCCAGCAGACAAGGACAGGGGAACACCGGGGAGCTGTTTTTT.

The CDR3 here is CASSQDRTGGSYTF. CDR3 in DNA: TGCGCCAGCAGCCAAGATAGGACAGGGGGGAGCTACACCTTC. This rearrangement joins TRBV4-3 to TRBJ1-2; TRBD1 matches at 10 bases. CDR1 and CDR2 from the germline V gene are LGHNA and YSLEER. The CDR3 covers 14 residues. After removal of 0 bases from V and 9 bases from J, the junction contained 4 bases not matched to a gene.

This chain connects TRBV30 to TRBJ2-7, with 7 bases fitting TRBD1. The germline V gene encodes CDR1 GTSNPN and CDR2 SVGIG (reference sequence). The V segment lost 0 bases and the J segment 4 bases; nucleotides outside the gene matches: 6. The CDR3 runs 14 residues. The DNA for the CDR3 is TGTGCCTGGAGTGTACCCAGGGGGAGTTACGAGCAGTACTTC. Encoded protein: CAWSVPRGSYEQYF.

The chain recombines TRBV7-2 with TRBJ1-5; tentative D call: TRBD1 (5 bases). V was clipped by 0 bases and J by 6 bases, with 9 bases between them. The CDR3 sequence is 14 residues long. Per the germline V gene, CDR1 is SGHTA and CDR2 is FQGNSA. This CDR3 is CASSLAGEGQPQHF. In DNA, the CDR3 is TGTGCCAGCAGCTTAGCAGGGGAGGGTCAGCCCCAGCATTTT.

The V call is TRBV13, the J call TRBJ1-4; 10 bases match TRBD1. CDR3 length equals 15 residues. V shed 6 bases, J shed 12 bases, and the junction held 13 bases outside the gene matches. Germline CDR1 PRHDT, CDR2 FYEKMQ (reference sequence). The CDR3 DNA follows: TGTGCCAGCAGTGCGACAGGGGGCCCCGGACTGGAACTGTTTTTT. Its protein is CASSATGGPGLELFF.

The chain links TRBV11-3 to TRBJ2-7, with D perhaps TRBD1 (5 bases). The germline gives CDR1 SGHNT, CDR2 YENEEA. The CDR3 is 13 amino acids. Between the trimmed V and J ends, which lost 6 bases and 6 bases, there was a span of 15 bases. The CDR3 DNA reads as TGTGCCAGCAGTCTAACAGGCATTTCCGAGCAGTACTTC. Its protein product is CASSLTGISEQYF.

V is TRBV24-1 and J is TRBJ2-7; weak D call: TRBD1 (6 bases). Trimming cost V 3 bases and J 6 bases, with 17 bases left between them. The CDR3 covers 15 residues. Germline V CDR1 and CDR2: KGHDR, SFDVKD. In DNA form, the CDR3 reads TGTGCCACCAGTGATAGCACGGGACATCTGTCCGAGCAGTACTTC. It yields the protein CATSDSTGHLSEQYF.

This sequence joins TRBV30 and TRBJ1-3, with 12 bases fitting TRBD1. The V gene's germline CDR1 is GTSNPN and CDR2 SVGIG (reference sequence). J was trimmed by 3 bases and V by 0 bases; bases with no gene match: 3. CDR3 size: 16 residues. The CDR3 region has the DNA TGTGCCTGGAGTGTGGGACAGGGGGCTTATGGAAACACCATATATTTT. It encodes CAWSVGQGAYGNTIYF.

The rearrangement uses TRBV6-2 or TRBV6-3 and TRBJ1-5; D is unclear. V lost 0 bases and J 0 bases, leaving 6 bases between the germline ends. Germline CDR1 MNHEY, CDR2 SVGEGT. The CDR3 is 15 amino acids. CDR3 bases: TGTGCCAGCAGTTACTCTCGGGGTAGCAATCAGCCCCAGCATTTT. As protein: CASSYSRGSNQPQHF.

V gene TRBV4-2 combines with J gene TRBJ2-1, with 7 bases identical to TRBD2. This CDR3 comprises 14 residues. The J segment lost 7 bases and the V segment lost 4 bases, leaving 7 bases of the junction unmatched. The germline gives CDR1 LGHNA, CDR2 YNFKEQ. CDR3 bases: TGTGCCAGCAGCCTTTCCGTACTAGCGAATGAGCAGTTCTTC. Translated, it gives CASSLSVLANEQFF.

This chain links TRBV4-1 with TRBJ2-1; D is perhaps TRBD2 (6 bases). Per germline, CDR1 MGHRA and CDR2 YSYEKL. Trimming removed 1 base from V and 1 base from J, with 11 bases in between. CDR3 length: 16 amino acids. In nucleotides, the CDR3 is TGCGCCAGCAGCCAAGCGGGAAGCGGGTCCTACAATGAGCAGTTCTTC. It specifies CASSQAGSGSYNEQFF.